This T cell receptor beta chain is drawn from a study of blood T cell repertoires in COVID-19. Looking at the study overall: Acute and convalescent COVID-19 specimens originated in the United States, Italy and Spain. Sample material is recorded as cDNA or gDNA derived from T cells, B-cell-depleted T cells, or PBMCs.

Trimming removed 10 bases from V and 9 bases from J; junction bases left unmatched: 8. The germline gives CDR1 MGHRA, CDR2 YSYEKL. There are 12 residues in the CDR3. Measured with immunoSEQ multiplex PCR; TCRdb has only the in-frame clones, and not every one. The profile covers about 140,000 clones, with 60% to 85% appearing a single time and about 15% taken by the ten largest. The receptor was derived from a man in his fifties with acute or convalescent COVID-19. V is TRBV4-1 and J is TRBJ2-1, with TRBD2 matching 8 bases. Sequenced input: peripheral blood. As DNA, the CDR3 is TGCGCCATCGGGGGGGCCCGCGGTGAGCAGTTCTTC. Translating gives CAIGGARGEQFF.